The rows below give T cell receptor beta chains drawn from one sample of a study of CD8+ T cells in alopecia areata. Produced via immunoSEQ multiplex PCR; TCRdb's table is partial and in-frame only. Of roughly 200,000 clones in the sample, roughly 53% were seen once. The specimen comprised CD8+ T cells sorted from blood, sampled at week 24, from a patient treated with tofacitinib. Source of these receptors: a human donor with alopecia areata. Each CDR3 is given with its conserved first and last residue. D genes are given only for firm matches. Clone size is not always given. Where it is, it says once, few, many or a class for expanded clones.

d_call,v_call,j_call,clone_size,cdr3_aa,cdr3_nt
TRBD1,TRBV30,TRBJ2-7,.,CAWSAGQGAYEQYF,TGTGCCTGGAGCGCGGGACAGGGTGCCTACGAGCAGTACTTC
.,TRBV30,TRBJ2-7,once,CAWSGAGSYEQYF,TGTGCCTGGAGTGGCGCAGGATCCTACGAGCAGTACTTC
.,TRBV13,TRBJ2-3,.,CASSYSTDTQYF,TGTGCCAGCAGCTACTCCACAGATACGCAGTATTTT
TRBD1,TRBV13,TRBJ1-5,.,CASSHDRGQPQHF,TGTGCCAGCAGCCACGACAGGGGCCAGCCCCAGCATTTT
.,TRBV7-8,TRBJ1-5,few,CASSSTNQPQHF,TGTGCCAGCAGCTCCACCAATCAGCCCCAGCATTTT
TRBD2,TRBV4-3,TRBJ2-3,few,CASSLRGLAGLPDTQYF,TGCGCCAGCAGCCTTCGTGGACTAGCGGGCCTCCCAGATACGCAGTATTTT
TRBD1,TRBV5-6,TRBJ1-4,.,CASSQLQGAGEKLFF,TGTGCCAGCAGCCAACTGCAGGGGGCTGGCGAAAAACTGTTTTTT
.,TRBV13,TRBJ2-1,.,CASSLRGLHNEQFF,TGTGCCAGCAGCTTACGAGGACTTCACAATGAGCAGTTCTTC
.,TRBV11-2,TRBJ1-4,once,CASSPPQGLGEKLFF,TGTGCCAGCAGCCCCCCGCAGGGGCTAGGTGAAAAACTGTTTTTT
.,TRBV19,TRBJ1-1,.,CASSIGPGGTEAFF,TGTGCCAGTAGTATTGGGCCAGGCGGCACTGAAGCTTTCTTT
.,TRBV27,TRBJ2-3,once,CASSFPGLDTQYF,TGTGCCAGCAGTTTCCCGGGTCTGGATACGCAGTATTTT
.,TRBV2,TRBJ2-7,.,CASSDFGGVYEQYF,TGTGCCAGCAGTGACTTCGGGGGAGTCTACGAGCAGTACTTC
.,TRBV30,TRBJ2-1,.,CAWSGLAWETSNEQFF,TGTGCCTGGAGTGGGCTAGCGTGGGAAACCAGCAATGAGCAGTTCTTC
TRBD2,TRBV9,TRBJ2-3,.,CASSVFGGVTDTQYF,TGTGCCAGCAGCGTATTTGGGGGGGTGACAGATACGCAGTATTTT
.,TRBV10-2,TRBJ1-5,.,CASGRAGNQPQHF,TGCGCCAGCGGCAGGGCAGGCAATCAGCCCCAGCATTTT
.,TRBV7-8,TRBJ1-5,.,CASSFGTHYSNQPQHF,TGTGCCAGCAGCTTTGGGACACACTATAGCAATCAGCCCCAGCATTTT
TRBD2,TRBV5-6,TRBJ2-1,.,CASSPSGGRYNEQFF,TGTGCCAGCAGCCCTAGCGGGGGAAGGTACAATGAGCAGTTCTTC
.,TRBV11-1,TRBJ2-1,.,CASSLGTRNEQFF,TGTGCCAGCAGCTTAGGAACACGCAATGAGCAGTTCTTC
TRBD1,TRBV13,TRBJ1-6,.,CASSPQGQGASPLHF,TGTGCCAGCAGCCCCCAGGGACAGGGGGCTTCACCCCTCCACTTT
TRBD1,TRBV5-1,TRBJ1-1,.,CASSLVTGDTEAFF,TGCGCCAGCAGCTTGGTAACAGGGGACACTGAAGCTTTCTTT